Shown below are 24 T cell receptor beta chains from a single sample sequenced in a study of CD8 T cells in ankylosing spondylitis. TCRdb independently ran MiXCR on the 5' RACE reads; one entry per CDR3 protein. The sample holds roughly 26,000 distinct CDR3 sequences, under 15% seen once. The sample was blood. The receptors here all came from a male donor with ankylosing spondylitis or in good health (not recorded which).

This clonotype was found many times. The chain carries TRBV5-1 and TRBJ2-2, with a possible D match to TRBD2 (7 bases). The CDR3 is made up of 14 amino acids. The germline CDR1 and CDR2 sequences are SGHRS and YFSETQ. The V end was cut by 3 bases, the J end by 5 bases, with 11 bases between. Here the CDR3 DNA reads TGCGCCAGCAGCTCCGGGGGGCCAACCGGGGAGCTGTTTTTT. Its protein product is CASSSGGPTGELFF. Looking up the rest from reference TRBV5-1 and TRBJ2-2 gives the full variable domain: KAGVTQTPRYLIKTRGQQVTLSCSPISGHRSVSWYQQTPGQGLQFLFEYFSETQRNKGNFPGRFSGRQFSNSRSEMNVSTLELGDSALYLCASSSGGPTGELFFGEGSRLTVL.

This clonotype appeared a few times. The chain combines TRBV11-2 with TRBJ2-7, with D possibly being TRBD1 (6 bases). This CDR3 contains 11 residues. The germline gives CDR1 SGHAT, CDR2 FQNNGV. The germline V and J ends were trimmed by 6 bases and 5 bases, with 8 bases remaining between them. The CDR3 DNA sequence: TGTGCCAGCAGTACAGGGCACGAGCAGTACTTC. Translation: CASSTGHEQYF.

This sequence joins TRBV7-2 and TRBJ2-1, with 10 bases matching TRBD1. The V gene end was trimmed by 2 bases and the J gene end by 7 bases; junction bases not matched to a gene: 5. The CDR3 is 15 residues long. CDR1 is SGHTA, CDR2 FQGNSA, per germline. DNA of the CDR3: TGTGCCAGCAGCTTACGGACAGGGGGGAGGAATGAGCAGTTCTTC. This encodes CASSLRTGGRNEQFF.

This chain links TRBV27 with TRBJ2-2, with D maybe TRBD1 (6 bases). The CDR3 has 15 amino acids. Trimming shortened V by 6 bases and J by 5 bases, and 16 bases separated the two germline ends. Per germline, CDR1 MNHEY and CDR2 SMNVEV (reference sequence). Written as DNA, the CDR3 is TGTGCCAGCAGCCCGACACCGGGACATACCGGGGAGCTGTTTTTT. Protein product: CASSPTPGHTGELFF.

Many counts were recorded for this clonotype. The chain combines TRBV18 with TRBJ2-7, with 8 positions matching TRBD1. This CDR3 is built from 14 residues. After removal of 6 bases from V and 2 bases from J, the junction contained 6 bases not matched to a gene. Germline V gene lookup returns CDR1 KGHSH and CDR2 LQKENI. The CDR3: CASSPGQVPYEQYV. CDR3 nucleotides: TGTGCCAGCTCTCCGGGACAGGTTCCCTACGAGCAGTACGTC.

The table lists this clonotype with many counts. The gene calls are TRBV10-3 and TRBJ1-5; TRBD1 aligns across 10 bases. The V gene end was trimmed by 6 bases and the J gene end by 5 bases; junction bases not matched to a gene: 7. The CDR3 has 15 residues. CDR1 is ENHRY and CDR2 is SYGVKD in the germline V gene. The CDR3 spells CAISPGQGIDQPQHF. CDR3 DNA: TGTGCCATCAGCCCGGGACAGGGGATTGATCAGCCCCAGCATTTT.

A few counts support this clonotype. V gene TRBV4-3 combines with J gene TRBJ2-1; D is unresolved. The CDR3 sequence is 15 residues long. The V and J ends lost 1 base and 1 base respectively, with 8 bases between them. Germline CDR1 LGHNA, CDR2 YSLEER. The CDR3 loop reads CASSQGQLSYNEQFF. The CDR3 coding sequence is TGCGCCAGCAGCCAAGGTCAGCTTTCCTACAATGAGCAGTTCTTC.

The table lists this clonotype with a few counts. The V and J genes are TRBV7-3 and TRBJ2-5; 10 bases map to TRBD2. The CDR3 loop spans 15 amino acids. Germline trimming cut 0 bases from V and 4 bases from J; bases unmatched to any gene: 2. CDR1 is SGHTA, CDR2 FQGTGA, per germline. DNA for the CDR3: TGTGCCAGCAGCTTAACGGGACTAGCGCGAGAGACCCAGTACTTC. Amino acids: CASSLTGLARETQYF.

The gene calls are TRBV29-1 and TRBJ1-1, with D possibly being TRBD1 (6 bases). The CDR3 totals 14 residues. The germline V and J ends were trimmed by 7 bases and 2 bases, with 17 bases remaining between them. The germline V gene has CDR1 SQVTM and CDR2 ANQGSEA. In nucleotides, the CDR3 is TGCAGCGGGAGGGGGGTTTCGGAAAACACTGAAGCTTTCTTT. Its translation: CSGRGVSENTEAFF. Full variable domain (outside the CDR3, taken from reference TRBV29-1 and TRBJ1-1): SAVISQKPSRDICQRGTSLTIQCQVDSQVTMMFWYRQQPGQSLTLIATANQGSEATYESGFVIDKFPISRPNLTFSTLTVSNMSPEDSSIYLCSGRGVSENTEAFFGQGTRLTVV.

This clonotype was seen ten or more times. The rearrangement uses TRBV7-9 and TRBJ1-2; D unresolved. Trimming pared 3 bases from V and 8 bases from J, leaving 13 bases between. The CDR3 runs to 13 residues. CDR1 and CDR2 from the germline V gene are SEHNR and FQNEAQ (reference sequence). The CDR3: CASSFAGGEGYTF. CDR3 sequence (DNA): TGTGCCAGCAGCTTCGCAGGCGGCGAGGGCTACACCTTC.

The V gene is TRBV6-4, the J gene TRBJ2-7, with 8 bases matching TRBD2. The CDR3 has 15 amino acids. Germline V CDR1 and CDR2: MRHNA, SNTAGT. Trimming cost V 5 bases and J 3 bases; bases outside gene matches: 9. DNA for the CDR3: TGTGCCAGCAGTACCCTTAGCGGGGCCGACTACGAGCAGTACTTC. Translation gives CASSTLSGADYEQYF.

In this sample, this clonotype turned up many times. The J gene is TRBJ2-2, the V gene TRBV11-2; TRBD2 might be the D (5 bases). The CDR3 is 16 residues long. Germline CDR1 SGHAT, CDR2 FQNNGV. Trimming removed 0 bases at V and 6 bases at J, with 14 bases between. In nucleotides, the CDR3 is TGTGCCAGCAGCTTAGAGTCTAGCCGACATGCCGGGGAGCTGTTTTTT. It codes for CASSLESSRHAGELFF. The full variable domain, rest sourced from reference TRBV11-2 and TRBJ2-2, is EAGVAQSPRYKIIEKRQSVAFWCNPISGHATLYWYQQILGQGPKLLIQFQNNGVVDDSQLPKDRFSAERLKGVDSTLKIQPAKLEDSAVYLCASSLESSRHAGELFFGEGSRLTVL.

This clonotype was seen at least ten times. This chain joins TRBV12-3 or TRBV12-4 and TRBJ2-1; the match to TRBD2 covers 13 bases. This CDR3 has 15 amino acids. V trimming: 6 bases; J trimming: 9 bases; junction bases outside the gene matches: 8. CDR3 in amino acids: CASRATSGGAGEQFF. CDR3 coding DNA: TGTGCCAGCAGAGCAACTAGCGGGGGGGCCGGTGAGCAGTTCTTC.

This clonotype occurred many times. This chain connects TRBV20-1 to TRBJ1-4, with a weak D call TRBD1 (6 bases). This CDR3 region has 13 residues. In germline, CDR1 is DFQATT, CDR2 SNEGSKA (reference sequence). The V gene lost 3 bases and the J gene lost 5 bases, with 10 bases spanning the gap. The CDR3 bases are TGCAGTGCTAGCAGGGGACTGAATGAAAAACTGTTTTTT. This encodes CSASRGLNEKLFF.

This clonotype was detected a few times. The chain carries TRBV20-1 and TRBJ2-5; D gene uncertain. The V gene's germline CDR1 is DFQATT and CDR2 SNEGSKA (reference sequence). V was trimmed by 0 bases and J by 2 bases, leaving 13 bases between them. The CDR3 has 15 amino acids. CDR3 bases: TGCAGTGCTAGAGATCGGATGAAGTCACAAGAGACCCAGTACTTC. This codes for CSARDRMKSQETQYF.

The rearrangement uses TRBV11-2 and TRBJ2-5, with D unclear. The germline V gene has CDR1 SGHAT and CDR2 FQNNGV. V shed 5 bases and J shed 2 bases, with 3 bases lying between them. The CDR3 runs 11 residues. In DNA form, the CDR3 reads TGTGCCAGCAGCAAACAAGAGACCCAGTACTTC. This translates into CASSKQETQYF. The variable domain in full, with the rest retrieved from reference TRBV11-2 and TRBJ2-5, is EAGVAQSPRYKIIEKRQSVAFWCNPISGHATLYWYQQILGQGPKLLIQFQNNGVVDDSQLPKDRFSAERLKGVDSTLKIQPAKLEDSAVYLCASSKQETQYFGPGTRLLVL.

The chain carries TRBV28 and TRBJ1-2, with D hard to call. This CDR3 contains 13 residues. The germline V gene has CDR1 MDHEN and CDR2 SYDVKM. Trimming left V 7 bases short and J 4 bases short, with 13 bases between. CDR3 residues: CASKGTESYGYTF. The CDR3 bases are TGTGCCAGCAAAGGCACGGAGAGCTATGGCTACACCTTC.

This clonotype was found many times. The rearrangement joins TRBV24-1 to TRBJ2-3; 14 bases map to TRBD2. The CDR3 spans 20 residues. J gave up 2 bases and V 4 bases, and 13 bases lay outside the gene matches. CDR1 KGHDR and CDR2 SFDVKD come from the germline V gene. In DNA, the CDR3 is TGTGCCACCAGTGACCGGACTAGCGGGAGGATGGTCTCCACCACAGATACGCAGTATTTT. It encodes CATSDRTSGRMVSTTDTQYF.

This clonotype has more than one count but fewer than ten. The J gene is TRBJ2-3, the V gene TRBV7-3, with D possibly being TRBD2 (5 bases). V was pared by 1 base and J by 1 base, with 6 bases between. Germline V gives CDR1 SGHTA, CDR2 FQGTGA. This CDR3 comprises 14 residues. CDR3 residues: CASSLKEGTDTQYF. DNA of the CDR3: TGTGCCAGCAGCTTAAAGGAGGGCACAGATACGCAGTATTTT.

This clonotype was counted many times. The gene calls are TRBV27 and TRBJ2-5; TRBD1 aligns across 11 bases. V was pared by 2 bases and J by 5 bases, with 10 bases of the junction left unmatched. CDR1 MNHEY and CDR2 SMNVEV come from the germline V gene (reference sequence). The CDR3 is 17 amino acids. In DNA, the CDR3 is TGTGCCAGCAGTTTAGCAGGGACAGGGGGTCAGGCGGAGACCCAGTACTTC. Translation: CASSLAGTGGQAETQYF.

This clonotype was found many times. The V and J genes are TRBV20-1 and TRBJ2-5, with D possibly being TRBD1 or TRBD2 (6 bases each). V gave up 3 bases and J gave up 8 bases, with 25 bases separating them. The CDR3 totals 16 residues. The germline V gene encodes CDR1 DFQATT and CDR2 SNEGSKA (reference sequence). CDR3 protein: CSASWRDTGTAETQYF. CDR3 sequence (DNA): TGCAGTGCTAGTTGGAGGGACACTGGCACTGCTGAAACCCAGTACTTC.

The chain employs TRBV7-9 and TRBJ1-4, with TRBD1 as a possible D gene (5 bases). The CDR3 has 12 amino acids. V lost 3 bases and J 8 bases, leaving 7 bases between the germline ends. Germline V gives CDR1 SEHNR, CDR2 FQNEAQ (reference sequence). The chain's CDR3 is CASSFGTEKLFF. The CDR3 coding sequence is TGTGCCAGCAGCTTCGGGACGGAAAAACTGTTTTTT.

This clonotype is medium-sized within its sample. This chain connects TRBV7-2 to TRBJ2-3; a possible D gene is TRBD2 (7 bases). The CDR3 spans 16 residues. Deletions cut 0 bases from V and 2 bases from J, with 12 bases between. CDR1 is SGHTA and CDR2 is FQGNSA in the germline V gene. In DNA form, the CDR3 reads TGTGCCAGCAGCTTAGCGGGGGGGCCTATCACAGATACGCAGTATTTT. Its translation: CASSLAGGPITDTQYF.

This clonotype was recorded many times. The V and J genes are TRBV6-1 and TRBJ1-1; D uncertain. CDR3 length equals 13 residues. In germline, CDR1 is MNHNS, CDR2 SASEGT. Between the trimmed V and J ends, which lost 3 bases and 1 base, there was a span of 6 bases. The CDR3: CASSDQRNTEAFF. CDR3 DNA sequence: TGTGCCAGCAGTGATCAGCGGAACACTGAAGCTTTCTTT.